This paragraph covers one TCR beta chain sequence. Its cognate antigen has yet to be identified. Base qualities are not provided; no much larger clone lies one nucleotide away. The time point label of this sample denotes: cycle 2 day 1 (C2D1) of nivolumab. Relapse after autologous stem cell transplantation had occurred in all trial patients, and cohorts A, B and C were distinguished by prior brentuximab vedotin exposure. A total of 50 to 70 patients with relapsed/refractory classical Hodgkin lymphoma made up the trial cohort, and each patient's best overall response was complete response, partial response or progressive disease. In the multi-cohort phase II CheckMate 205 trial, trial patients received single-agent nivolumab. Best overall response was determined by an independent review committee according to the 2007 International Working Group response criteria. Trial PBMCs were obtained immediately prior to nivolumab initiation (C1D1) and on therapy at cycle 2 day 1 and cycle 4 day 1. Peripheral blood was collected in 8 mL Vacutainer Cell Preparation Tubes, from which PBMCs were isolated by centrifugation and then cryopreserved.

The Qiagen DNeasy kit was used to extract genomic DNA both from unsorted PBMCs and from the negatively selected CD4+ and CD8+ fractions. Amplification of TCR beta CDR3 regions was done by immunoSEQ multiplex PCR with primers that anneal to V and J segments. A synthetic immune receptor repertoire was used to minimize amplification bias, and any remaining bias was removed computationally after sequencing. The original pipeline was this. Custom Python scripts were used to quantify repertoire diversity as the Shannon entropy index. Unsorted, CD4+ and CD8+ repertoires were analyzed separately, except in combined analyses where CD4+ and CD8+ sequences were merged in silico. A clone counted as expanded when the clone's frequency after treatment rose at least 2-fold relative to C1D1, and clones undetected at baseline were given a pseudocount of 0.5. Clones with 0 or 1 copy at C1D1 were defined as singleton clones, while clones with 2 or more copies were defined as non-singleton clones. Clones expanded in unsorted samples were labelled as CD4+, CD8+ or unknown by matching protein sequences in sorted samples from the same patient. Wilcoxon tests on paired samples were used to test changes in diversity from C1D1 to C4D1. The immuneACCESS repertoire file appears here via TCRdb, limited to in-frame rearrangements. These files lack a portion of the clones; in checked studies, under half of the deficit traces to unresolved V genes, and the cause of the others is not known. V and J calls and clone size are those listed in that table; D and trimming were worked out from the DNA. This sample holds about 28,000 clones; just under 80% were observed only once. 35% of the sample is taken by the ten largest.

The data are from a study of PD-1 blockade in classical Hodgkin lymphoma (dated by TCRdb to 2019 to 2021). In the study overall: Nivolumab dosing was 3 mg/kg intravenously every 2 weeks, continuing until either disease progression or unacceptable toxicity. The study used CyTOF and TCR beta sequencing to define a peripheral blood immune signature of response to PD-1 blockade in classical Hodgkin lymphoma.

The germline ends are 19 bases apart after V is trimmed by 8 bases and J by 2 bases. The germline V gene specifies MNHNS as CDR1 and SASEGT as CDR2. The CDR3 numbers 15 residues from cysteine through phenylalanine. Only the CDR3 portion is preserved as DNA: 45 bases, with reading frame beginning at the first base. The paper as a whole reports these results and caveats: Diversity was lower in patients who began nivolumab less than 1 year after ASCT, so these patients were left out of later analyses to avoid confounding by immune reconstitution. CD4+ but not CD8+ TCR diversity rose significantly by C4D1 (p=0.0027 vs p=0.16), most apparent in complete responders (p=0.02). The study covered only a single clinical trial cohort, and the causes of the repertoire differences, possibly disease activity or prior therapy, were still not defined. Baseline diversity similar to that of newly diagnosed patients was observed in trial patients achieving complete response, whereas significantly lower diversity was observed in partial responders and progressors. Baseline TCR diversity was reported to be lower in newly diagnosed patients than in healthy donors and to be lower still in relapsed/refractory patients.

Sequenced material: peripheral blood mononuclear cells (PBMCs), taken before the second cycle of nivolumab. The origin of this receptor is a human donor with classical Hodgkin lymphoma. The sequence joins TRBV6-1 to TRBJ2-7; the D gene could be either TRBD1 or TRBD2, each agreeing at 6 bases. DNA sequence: TGTGCCAGCGGTGGAGGGAGACAGGATCCCTACGAGCAGTACTTC. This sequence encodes CASGGGRQDPYEQYF.